This T cell receptor (beta chain) was documented in a study of blood T cell repertoires in COVID-19. This study enrolled people aged roughly 18 to 89 from about two dozen US geographic areas. The CDR3 consists of 18 residues. V was clipped by 4 bases and J by 0 bases; unmatched bases: 10. Germline V gives CDR1 SGHRS, CDR2 YFSETQ. Sequencing was performed with immunoSEQ multiplex PCR; in TCRdb, only in-frame clones are kept and a portion is missing. The table includes approximately 200,000 clones, about nine tenths detected once. Sequenced: PBMCs or T cells enriched from blood (not recorded which). The chain is built from TRBV5-1 and TRBJ1-6; 7 nucleotides line up with TRBD1. The sequence was obtained from a man aged 25 to 40 who had recovered from COVID-19. The CDR3, as DNA: TGCGCCAGCAGCGAAGCCGGGACAGCGAGCTCCTATAATTCACCCCTCCACTTT. It encodes CASSEAGTASSYNSPLHF.